This TCR beta chain was captured in a study of OX40 agonist ivuxolimab in advanced cancers. Findings of the study overall: By week 6 at 0.1 to 3.0 mg/kg, blood CD4+ and CD8+ T cells had expanded clonally.

Repertoires were generated with immunoSEQ multiplex PCR, while TCRdb's copy carries only in-frame clones and drops some. The repertoire holds roughly 58,000 clones, with roughly 82% as singletons. The CDR3 runs 11 residues. CDR1 is MNHEY, CDR2 SVGAGI, per germline. This clone was observed a few times. The antigen remains unidentified. At one end the junction does not follow the germline gene, possibly because of a read error. Sequences were derived from CD4+ or CD8+ T cells sorted from blood, sampled in a trial of the OX40 agonist ivuxolimab. The rearrangement joins TRBV6-5 to TRBJ2-5; D ambiguous. This sequence originates from an adult with an advanced solid tumor such as melanoma, head and neck, liver or kidney cancer. The CDR3 DNA reads as TGTGCCAGCAGTCTCCAAGGGACCCAGTACTTC. Protein product: CASSLQGTQYF.